This T cell receptor beta chain was documented in a study of T cell responses to AZD1222 COVID-19 vaccine. Study conclusions and caveats: Spike was spanned by vaccine-associated CD4 TCRs, which were dominant at 160-218 and 743-854. Donors, mostly white British, included more females; clonal diversity was possibly underestimated.

Trimming cost V 5 bases and J 3 bases; bases outside gene matches: 9. Germline values: CDR1 MNHEY, CDR2 SVGAGI. This CDR3 is 15 amino acids long. The method was immunoSEQ multiplex PCR; TCRdb's version includes in-frame clones alone and lacks a portion of them. The table includes roughly 120,000 clones, roughly 88% detected once. As to this clone: Its antigen is currently unknown.

The sequenced sample was peripheral blood, obtained on day 0 of MenACWY control vaccination. The gene calls are TRBV6-5 and TRBJ1-2; TRBD1 matches 7 bases. The sequence was collected from an adult in good health. CDR3 region: CASSPQDRRDYGYTF. CDR3 sequence (DNA): TGTGCCAGCAGTCCCCAGGACAGGAGAGACTATGGCTACACCTTC.